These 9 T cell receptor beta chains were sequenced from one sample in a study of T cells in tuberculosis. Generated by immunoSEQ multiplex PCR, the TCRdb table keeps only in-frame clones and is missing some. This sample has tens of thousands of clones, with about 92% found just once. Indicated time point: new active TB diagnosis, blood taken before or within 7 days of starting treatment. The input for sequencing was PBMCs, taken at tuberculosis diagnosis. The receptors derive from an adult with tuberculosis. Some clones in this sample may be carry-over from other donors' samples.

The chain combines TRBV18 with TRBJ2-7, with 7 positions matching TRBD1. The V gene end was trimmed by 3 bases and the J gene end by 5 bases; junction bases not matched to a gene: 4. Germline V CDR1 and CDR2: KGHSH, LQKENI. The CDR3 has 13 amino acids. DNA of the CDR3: TGTGCCAGCTCACCCAGGGGGAGTAACGAGCAGTACTTC. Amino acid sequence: CASSPRGSNEQYF.

CDR3 residues: CASSLGRIEKLFF. The CDR3 nucleotides read TGCGCCAGCAGCTTGGGGCGGATTGAAAAACTGTTTTTT. The chain links TRBV5-1 to TRBJ1-4; D is unclear. Trimming took 0 bases from V and 7 from J, leaving 7 bases between them. The CDR3 has 13 residues. CDR1 SGHRS and CDR2 YFSETQ come from the germline V gene. Variable domain in full (rest from reference TRBV5-1 and TRBJ1-4): KAGVTQTPRYLIKTRGQQVTLSCSPISGHRSVSWYQQTPGQGLQFLFEYFSETQRNKGNFPGRFSGRQFSNSRSEMNVSTLELGDSALYLCASSLGRIEKLFFGSGTQLSVL.

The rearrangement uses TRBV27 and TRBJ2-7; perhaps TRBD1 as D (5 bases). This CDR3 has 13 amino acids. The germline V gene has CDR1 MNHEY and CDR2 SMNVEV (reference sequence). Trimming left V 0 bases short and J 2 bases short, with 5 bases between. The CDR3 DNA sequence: TGTGCCAGCAGTTTATCCAGGGCCTACGAGCAGTACTTC. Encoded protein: CASSLSRAYEQYF.

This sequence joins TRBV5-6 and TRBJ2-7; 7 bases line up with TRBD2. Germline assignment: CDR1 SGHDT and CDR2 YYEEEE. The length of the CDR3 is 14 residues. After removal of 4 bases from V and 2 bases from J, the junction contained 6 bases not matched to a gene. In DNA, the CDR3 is TGTGCCAGCAGCCCGCCGGGACTAACCTACGAGCAGTACTTC. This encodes CASSPPGLTYEQYF.

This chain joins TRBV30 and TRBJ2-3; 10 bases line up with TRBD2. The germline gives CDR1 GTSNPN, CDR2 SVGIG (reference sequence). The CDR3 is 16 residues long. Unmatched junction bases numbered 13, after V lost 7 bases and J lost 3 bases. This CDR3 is CASPKVAGGITDTQYF. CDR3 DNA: TGTGCCTCCCCGAAGGTAGCGGGGGGTATAACAGATACGCAGTATTTT.

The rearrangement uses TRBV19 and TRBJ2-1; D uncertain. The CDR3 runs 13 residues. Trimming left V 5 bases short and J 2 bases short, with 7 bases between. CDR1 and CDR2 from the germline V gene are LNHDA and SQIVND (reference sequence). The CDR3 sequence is CASSFGPYNEQFF. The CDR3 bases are TGTGCCAGTAGTTTCGGTCCCTACAATGAGCAGTTCTTC.

CDR3 nucleotide sequence: TGTGCCAGCTCACCACGGGCCGGGGGATCCTCTGGAAACACCATATATTTT. Protein sequence: CASSPRAGGSSGNTIYF. The genes are TRBV18 and TRBJ1-3; the D gene is possibly TRBD1 (5 bases). The CDR3 has 17 amino acids. CDR1 is KGHSH, CDR2 LQKENI, per germline. V was cut by 1 base and J by 0 bases, with 13 bases left in between.

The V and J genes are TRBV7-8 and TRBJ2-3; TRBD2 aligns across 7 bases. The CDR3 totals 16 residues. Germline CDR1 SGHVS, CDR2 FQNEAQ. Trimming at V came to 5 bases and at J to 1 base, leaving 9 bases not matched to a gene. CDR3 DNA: TGTGCCAGCAGCCCTCGTTCCAGCGGGGGCACAGATACGCAGTATTTT. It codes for CASSPRSSGGTDTQYF.

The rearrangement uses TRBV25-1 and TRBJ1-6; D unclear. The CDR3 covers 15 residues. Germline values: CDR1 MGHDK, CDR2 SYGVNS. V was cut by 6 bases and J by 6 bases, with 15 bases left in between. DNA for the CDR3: TGTGCCAGCAGGAGGGAGGGCTTGACTAATTCACCCCTCCACTTT. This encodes CASRREGLTNSPLHF.